These 20 T cell receptor beta chains were all obtained from the same sample, sequenced in a study of shared clonotypes between healthy human individuals. The protocol was immunoSEQ multiplex PCR, while the TCRdb copy is restricted to in-frame clones and leaves out a portion. The table has roughly 1,000,000 clones, approximately 80% seen once; the top ten hold approximately 0.52%. The specimen was memory CD4+ T cells from PBMCs. Subset here: CD45RA-negative fraction. These receptors were taken from a man between 18 and 29 years old in good health. Some clones in this sample may be carry-over from other donors' samples.

V usage is TRBV6-1 and J usage is TRBJ1-2; D call uncertain. In germline, CDR1 is MNHNS, CDR2 SASEGT. Trimming left V 6 bases short and J 1 base short, with 6 bases between. The CDR3 is 12 amino acids. The CDR3 sequence: CASRDRNYGYTF. CDR3 coding DNA: TGTGCCAGCAGGGACCGTAACTATGGCTACACCTTC.

This clone showed up just once. A much larger clonotype is one base distant, so this may be a read error. The sample has other DNA sequences that encode this CDR3 too. The chain recombines TRBV14 with TRBJ1-1; D is undetermined. V shed 4 bases and J shed 1 base, with 7 bases lying between them. The CDR3 has 13 amino acids. CDR1 and CDR2 from the germline V gene are SGHDN and FVKESK. The CDR3: CASSRNRNTEAFF. For the CDR3, the DNA is TGTGCCAGCAGCCGAAACAGGAACACTGAAGCTTTCTTT.

The chain couples TRBV5-1 to TRBJ1-2; perhaps TRBD1 as D (5 bases). The CDR3 spans 18 residues. CDR1 and CDR2 from the germline V gene are SGHRS and YFSETQ. Trimming removed 0 bases at V and 2 bases at J, with 20 bases between. The CDR3 sequence is CASSLARGLLFENYGYTF. CDR3 bases: TGCGCCAGCAGCTTGGCGAGGGGTCTCCTCTTCGAAAACTATGGCTACACCTTC.

This chain joins TRBV29-1 and TRBJ2-3; no clear D gene. V dropped 0 bases and J dropped 0 bases, with 13 bases sitting between them. The CDR3 totals 16 residues. The V gene's germline CDR1 is SQVTM and CDR2 ANQGSEA. CDR3 protein: CSVEDPKLPSTDTQYF. CDR3 sequence (DNA): TGCAGCGTTGAAGATCCCAAGCTCCCTAGCACAGATACGCAGTATTTT.

The genes are TRBV27 and TRBJ1-2; no definite D call. The CDR3 contains 13 residues. Germline V gene data show CDR1 as MNHEY and CDR2 as SMNVEV (reference sequence). The V and J ends lost 3 bases and 4 bases respectively, with 9 bases between them. The CDR3 nucleotides read TGTGCCAGCAGTTTCAGTCTGCGCTATGGCTACACCTTC. This codes for CASSFSLRYGYTF.

This clone was seen more than once but under ten times. V usage is TRBV5-4 and J usage is TRBJ1-5; maybe TRBD1 (5 bases). The CDR3 loop spans 15 amino acids. V lost 4 bases and J 2 bases, leaving 13 bases between the germline ends. Germline CDR1 and CDR2: SGHNT and YYREEE (reference sequence). The CDR3 DNA is TGTGCCAGCAGCCCAGGGTTTGGTGGCAATCAGCCCCAGCATTTT. Encoded protein: CASSPGFGGNQPQHF.

V and J are TRBV5-1 and TRBJ2-5, with D possibly matching TRBD1 (6 bases). This CDR3 is 14 amino acids long. Germline values: CDR1 SGHRS, CDR2 YFSETQ. V was trimmed by 3 bases and J by 2 bases, leaving 11 bases between them. The CDR3 region is CASSSGTQQETQYF. In nucleotides, the CDR3 is TGCGCCAGCAGCTCCGGGACACAACAAGAGACCCAGTACTTC.

The chain combines TRBV18 with TRBJ1-3; D perhaps matches TRBD1 (5 bases). The germline CDR1 and CDR2 sequences are KGHSH and LQKENI. V lost 11 bases to trimming and J lost 1 base, with 21 bases between them. This CDR3 is built from 16 residues. CDR3 sequence reads: CAASTGTGNSGNTIYF. As DNA, the CDR3 is TGTGCCGCATCAACGGGTACAGGAAATTCTGGAAACACCATATATTTT.

The chain couples TRBV29-1 to TRBJ2-2; weak D call: TRBD2 (5 bases). The V and J ends lost 7 bases and 2 bases respectively, with 14 bases between them. This CDR3 comprises 14 residues. Germline V gives CDR1 SQVTM, CDR2 ANQGSEA. In DNA, the CDR3 is TGCAGCGCGAGGGCCTTGACAAACACCGGGGAGCTGTTTTTT. Protein: CSARALTNTGELFF.

A remark on this clone: It may be a read error: a sequence one base away is much more abundant. This chain joins TRBV7-2 and TRBJ2-3; D gene ambiguous. CDR3 length equals 12 residues. Germline CDR1 SGHTA, CDR2 FQGNSA. V was trimmed by 1 base and J by 3 bases, leaving 2 bases between them. CDR3 DNA: TGTGCCAGCAGCTTAGAAACAGATACGCAGTATTTT. It translates to CASSLETDTQYF.

This chain joins TRBV11-2 and TRBJ1-3, with D unclear. The CDR3 spans 14 residues. CDR1 and CDR2 from the germline V gene are SGHAT and FQNNGV. Trimming cost V 2 bases and J 0 bases, with 5 bases left between them. The CDR3 DNA follows: TGTGCCAGCAGCTTACAGCTCTCTGGAAACACCATATATTTT. This translates into CASSLQLSGNTIYF.

The chain carries TRBV9 and TRBJ2-7; TRBD2 matches 7 bases. Trimming cost V 4 bases and J 6 bases; bases outside gene matches: 13. Germline assignment: CDR1 SGDLS and CDR2 YYNGEE. This CDR3 is 15 amino acids long. In DNA, the CDR3 is TGTGCCAGCAGCACTTCCCCAGGGAGGGTAGGCGAGCAGTACTTC. Translated: CASSTSPGRVGEQYF.

This chain joins TRBV19 and TRBJ1-1; perhaps TRBD1 as D (5 bases). This CDR3 comprises 17 residues. V was trimmed by 3 bases and J by 0 bases, leaving 17 bases between them. The germline V gene has CDR1 LNHDA and CDR2 SQIVND (reference sequence). Here the CDR3 reads CASSMAGGDRMNTEAFF. For the CDR3, the DNA is TGTGCCAGTAGTATGGCGGGGGGAGATCGGATGAACACTGAAGCTTTCTTT. The full variable domain, its missing parts supplied by reference TRBV19 and TRBJ1-1, is DGGITQSPKYLFRKEGQNVTLSCEQNLNHDAMYWYRQDPGQGLRLIYYSQIVNDFQKGDIAEGYSVSREKKESFPLTVTSAQKNPTAFYLCASSMAGGDRMNTEAFFGQGTRLTVV.

This chain uses TRBV10-3 with TRBJ2-1; D is tentatively TRBD1 or TRBD2 (5 bases each). The CDR3 is 16 residues long. Germline V gene data show CDR1 as ENHRY and CDR2 as SYGVKD. Trimming shortened V by 0 bases and J by 4 bases, and 13 bases separated the two germline ends. Here the CDR3 DNA reads TGTGCCATCAGTGAGTCAGCAGACTGGGGGTACAATGAGCAGTTCTTC. Translation: CAISESADWGYNEQFF.

The genes are TRBV6-5 and TRBJ2-3, with 7 bases matching TRBD2. V shed 6 bases, J shed 2 bases, and the junction held 8 bases outside the gene matches. There are 15 residues in the CDR3. The germline CDR1 and CDR2 sequences are MNHEY and SVGAGI. DNA for the CDR3: TGTGCCAGCAGGAGTCCCGGGACTAACACAGATACGCAGTATTTT. This encodes CASRSPGTNTDTQYF.

This clone was detected only a few times. The chain employs TRBV30 and TRBJ1-2; D unresolved. There are 14 residues in the CDR3. Trimming cost V 1 base and J 8 bases, with 17 bases left between them. Per the germline V gene, CDR1 is GTSNPN and CDR2 is SVGIG (reference sequence). The CDR3 sequence is CAWSEVLAVLGYTF. The CDR3 DNA follows: TGTGCCTGGAGTGAGGTATTGGCCGTCTTGGGCTACACCTTC.

This clone was counted between two and nine times. The chain couples TRBV25-1 to TRBJ2-3, with no clear D. The CDR3 runs to 15 residues. The germline V and J ends were trimmed by 8 bases and 1 base, with 16 bases remaining between them. CDR1 and CDR2 from the germline V gene are MGHDK and SYGVNS. The CDR3: CASSPDLDGTDTQYF. In DNA form, the CDR3 reads TGTGCCAGCTCGCCTGATCTGGACGGCACAGATACGCAGTATTTT.

V gene TRBV5-6 combines with J gene TRBJ2-7, with TRBD1 matching over 10 bases. The germline gives CDR1 SGHDT, CDR2 YYEEEE. The CDR3 has 16 residues. V shed 3 bases, J shed 4 bases, and the junction held 10 bases outside the gene matches. Here the CDR3 DNA reads TGTGCCAGCAGCTCACCTACCGGGACAGGGGATTACGAGCAGTACTTC. Its protein product is CASSSPTGTGDYEQYF.

This clone came up a few times. The genes are TRBV11-2 and TRBJ2-5; D is unclear. Germline V gene lookup returns CDR1 SGHAT and CDR2 FQNNGV. The CDR3 is 16 residues long. Trimming took off 6 bases at V and 4 bases at J, with 21 bases between the two ends. The CDR3 sequence: CASSRSDWAVSETQYF. As DNA, the CDR3 is TGTGCCAGCAGTCGCTCAGACTGGGCAGTGTCAGAGACCCAGTACTTC.

The chain links TRBV27 to TRBJ2-3; 8 bases map to TRBD2. Per germline, CDR1 MNHEY and CDR2 SMNVEV (reference sequence). Unmatched junction bases numbered 9, after V lost 8 bases and J lost 2 bases. This CDR3 is 15 amino acids long. The CDR3 DNA sequence: TGTGCCAGCTCAACCAACGGGAGGGCCACAGATACGCAGTATTTT. It codes for CASSTNGRATDTQYF.